This note documents a single TCR beta chain sequence. The antigen is unknown. In germline, CDR1 is SNHLY, CDR2 FYNNEI. V was pared by 8 bases and J by 4 bases, with 11 bases between. CDR3 size: 12 residues. The sample originates from a study of T cell responses to AZD1222 COVID-19 vaccine. General study results and limits: Scientists sampled the repertoires only once the peak T cell response had passed. Spike-wide coverage was observed for vaccine-associated CD4 TCRs, with dominant responses at 160-218 and 743-854. Among those given AZD1222, only five or six were seropositive at baseline. Regions left unmutated in variants are reportedly the target of nearly half of spike-specific TCRs.

The repertoire was sequenced with immunoSEQ multiplex PCR; TCRdb's copy has only in-frame clones and lacks some. This sample carries 140,000 or so clones, more than 70% of them seen once, and the ten largest clones take roughly 1.5%. This material consisted of peripheral blood, taken 28 days after the second AZD1222 dose. The clonotype was recovered from an adult who received the AZD1222 COVID-19 vaccine. The chain carries TRBV2 and TRBJ1-2, with D maybe TRBD1 (5 bases). The CDR3: CASESGVYGYTF. CDR3 DNA: TGTGCCAGCGAGTCGGGGGTCTATGGCTACACCTTC. Full variable domain (outside the CDR3, taken from reference TRBV2 and TRBJ1-2): EPEVTQTPSHQVTQMGQEVILRCVPISNHLYFYWYRQILGQKVEFLVSFYNNEISEKSEIFDDQFSVERPDGSNFTLKIRSTKLEDSAMYFCASESGVYGYTFGSGTRLTVV.